Listed here are 17 T cell receptor beta chains from one sample, sequenced in a study of cytomegalovirus exposure and HLA in healthy donors (dated 2017 in TCRdb). The method was the immunoSEQ multiplex PCR assay. The multiplex PCR relied on a mix of 60 forward primers for TCR Vbeta segments and 13 reverse primers for TCR Jbeta segments. Held by TCRdb, this immuneACCESS table contains in-frame sequences only and omits some clones. Under half of the omission traces to an unresolved V gene where checked; the cause of the rest is unknown. This sample holds 100,000 to 150,000 clones; approximately 80% were observed only once. Clones ranked in the top ten supply roughly 3.2% of the sample. The sequenced sample consisted of PBMCs. These receptor sequences come from a man in his thirties or forties in good health and CMV-seronegative.

The chain is built from TRBV5-5 and TRBJ2-2; tentative D call: TRBD2 (6 bases). Trimming cost V 0 bases and J 6 bases, with 12 bases left between them. Germline lookup yields CDR1 SGHKS and CDR2 YYEKEE (reference sequence). This CDR3 comprises 15 residues. CDR3 nucleotides: TGTGCCAGCAGCTTGGAGACTAGAGGGTCCGGGGAGCTGTTTTTT. This translates into CASSLETRGSGELFF.

V usage is TRBV5-1 and J usage is TRBJ1-5, with D perhaps matching TRBD1 (5 bases). Trimming stripped 0 bases from V and 3 bases from J, with 7 bases between. The CDR3 sequence is 14 residues long. Germline CDR1 reads SGHRS; CDR2 reads YFSETQ. Here the CDR3 DNA reads TGCGCCAGCAGCTTGGGACAGAACAATCAGCCCCAGCATTTT. As protein: CASSLGQNNQPQHF.

V gene TRBV5-6 combines with J gene TRBJ1-3; D unclear. This CDR3 is 12 amino acids long. The germline V and J ends were trimmed by 1 base and 6 bases, with 5 bases remaining between them. Germline loops: CDR1 SGHDT, CDR2 YYEEEE. The CDR3 nucleotides are TGTGCCAGCAGCTTGTTGGCAAACACCATATATTTT. Residues: CASSLLANTIYF. The full variable domain, rest sourced from reference TRBV5-6 and TRBJ1-3, is DAGVTQSPTHLIKTRGQQVTLRCSPKSGHDTVSWYQQALGQGPQFIFQYYEEEERQRGNFPDRFSGHQFPNYSSELNVNALLLGDSALYLCASSLLANTIYFGEGSWLTVV.

CDR3 region: CAWRWGTVNTEAFF. The CDR3 DNA follows: TGTGCCTGGAGATGGGGGACAGTGAACACTGAAGCTTTCTTT. The chain joins TRBV30 to TRBJ1-1; TRBD1 aligns across 7 bases. The junction had 4 bases not matched to a gene; V was cut back by 3 bases and J by 0 bases. Looked up from germline, CDR1 is GTSNPN and CDR2 is SVGIG (reference sequence). The CDR3 loop spans 14 amino acids.

About this clone itself: Germline and junction disagree at one end, which may indicate a read error. The gene calls are TRBV7-9 and TRBJ2-5, with a possible D match to TRBD1 (6 bases). Per germline, CDR1 SEHNR and CDR2 FQNEAQ (reference sequence). The CDR3 contains 12 residues. The CDR3 region has the DNA TGTTCCAGCAGCCAAGTACCGGGACACGGGTACTTC. This gives the protein CSSSQVPGHGYF.

The CDR3 bases are TGTGCCAGCAGCTTAGAACCAGTCCCGGGTGAAAAACTGTTTTTT. This codes for CASSLEPVPGEKLFF. This sequence joins TRBV7-9 and TRBJ1-4; D uncertain. CDR1 and CDR2 from the germline V gene are SEHNR and FQNEAQ (reference sequence). V was trimmed by 1 base and J by 7 bases, leaving 13 bases between them. CDR3 length: 15 amino acids.

The gene calls are TRBV30 and TRBJ1-5; TRBD1 is a possible D gene (6 bases). In germline, CDR1 is GTSNPN, CDR2 SVGIG (reference sequence). This CDR3 spans 14 amino acids. Trimming cost V 4 bases and J 0 bases, with 10 bases left between them. The CDR3 region is CAWNRVLSNQPQHF. In DNA form, the CDR3 reads TGTGCCTGGAACAGGGTCCTTAGCAATCAGCCCCAGCATTTT.

The V and J genes are TRBV28 and TRBJ1-2, with TRBD1 as a possible D gene (5 bases). Per the germline V gene, CDR1 is MDHEN and CDR2 is SYDVKM. CDR3 size: 13 residues. Between the trimmed V and J ends, which lost 10 bases and 4 bases, there was a span of 16 bases. The CDR3 DNA follows: TGTGCCATCAATAAGGCAGGGCCCTATGGCTACACCTTC. It is translated as CAINKAGPYGYTF.

This chain uses TRBV21-1 with TRBJ2-1; the table assigns TRBD1, which was not confirmed against the DNA. TRBV21-1 is an annotated pseudogene. The CDR3 runs 14 residues. CDR3 coding DNA: TGTGCCAGAAGGGACAGGGTGGTCTACAATGAGCAGTTCTTC. Translating it yields CARRDRVVYNEQFF.

The sample holds a few counts of this clone. The chain is built from TRBV7-2 and TRBJ2-1, with 8 nucleotides matching TRBD2. V gave up 1 base and J gave up 6 bases; unmatched junction bases: 11. CDR3 size: 17 residues. Germline V CDR1 and CDR2: SGHTA, FQGNSA. CDR3 amino acids: CASSLGTLAGAGNEQFF. The CDR3 DNA sequence: TGTGCCAGCAGCTTAGGAACTCTAGCGGGTGCTGGCAATGAGCAGTTCTTC.

The chain couples TRBV7-9 to TRBJ2-1, with 9 positions matching TRBD1. CDR1 and CDR2 (germline): SEHNR, FQNEAQ (reference sequence). V gave up 4 bases and J gave up 8 bases; unmatched junction bases: 9. This CDR3 has 15 residues. DNA of the CDR3: TGTGCCAGCAGCTCGGAGGACAGGGGTGGCGATGAGCAGTTCTTC. Translated, it gives CASSSEDRGGDEQFF. Full variable domain (rest looked up from reference TRBV7-9 and TRBJ2-1): DTGVSQNPRHKITKRGQNVTFRCDPISEHNRLYWYRQTLGQGPEFLTYFQNEAQLEKSRLLSDRFSAERPKGSFSTLEIQRTEQGDSAMYLCASSSEDRGGDEQFFGPGTRLTVL.

This chain uses TRBV5-1 with TRBJ1-5; D remains unclear. The CDR3 is 15 residues long. Trimming left V 0 bases short and J 1 base short, with 8 bases between. Per germline, CDR1 SGHRS and CDR2 YFSETQ. CDR3 sequence (DNA): TGCGCCAGCAGCTTGGATCTACGGAGCAATCAGCCCCAGCATTTT. Its protein is CASSLDLRSNQPQHF.

This chain links TRBV27 with TRBJ2-6, with 8 bases lining up with TRBD1. The CDR3 totals 15 residues. The germline V gene encodes CDR1 MNHEY and CDR2 SMNVEV (reference sequence). Trimming cost V 4 bases and J 2 bases; bases outside gene matches: 1. This CDR3 reads CASSSGGAGANVLTF. CDR3 nucleotide sequence: TGTGCCAGCAGTTCAGGGGGCGCTGGGGCCAACGTCCTGACTTTC.

The V and J genes are TRBV2 and TRBJ2-7; D is possibly TRBD1 (7 bases). This CDR3 is 15 amino acids long. Germline V lookup: CDR1 SNHLY, CDR2 FYNNEI. Trimming took 8 bases from V and 3 from J, leaving 20 bases between them. CDR3 nucleotide sequence: TGTGCCAGCTTTCCCGGACAGGTGGGGGGCTACGAGCAGTACTTC. Translation: CASFPGQVGGYEQYF.

This clone occurred a few times. The V call is TRBV7-3, the J call TRBJ1-1; D is possibly TRBD1 (5 bases). V was clipped by 2 bases and J by 6 bases, with 10 bases between them. Germline V gene lookup returns CDR1 SGHTA and CDR2 FQGTGA. The CDR3 extends over 13 amino acids. CDR3: CASSLGTTAEAFF. CDR3 in DNA: TGTGCCAGCAGCTTAGGTACGACAGCTGAAGCTTTCTTT.

The gene calls are TRBV16 and TRBJ2-4; 10 bases are shared with TRBD2. Trimming removed 2 bases from V and 0 bases from J; junction bases left unmatched: 4. The CDR3 is made up of 17 amino acids. Per germline, CDR1 KGHSY and CDR2 FQNENV. DNA of the CDR3: TGTGCCAGCAGCCAACAACTAGCGGGGAGAGCCAAAAACATTCAGTACTTC. It specifies CASSQQLAGRAKNIQYF. The variable domain in full, completed from reference TRBV16 and TRBJ2-4, reads GEEVAQTPKHLVRGEGQKAKLYCAPIKGHSYVFWYQQVLKNEFKFLISFQNENVFDETGMPKERFSAKCLPNSPCSLEIQATKLEDSAVYFCASSQQLAGRAKNIQYFGAGTRLSVL.

The CDR3 DNA follows: TGTGCCAGCAGCACAGACAGGGGACCCTCTGGGGCCAACGTCCTGACTTTC. It codes for CASSTDRGPSGANVLTF. The gene calls are TRBV9 and TRBJ2-6; 8 bases are shared with TRBD1. The CDR3 runs to 17 residues. From germline, CDR1 is SGDLS and CDR2 YYNGEE. The V gene end was trimmed by 4 bases and the J gene end by 0 bases; junction bases not matched to a gene: 6.